The clone carrying this T cell receptor beta chain was counted once. One junction end does not reproduce the germline sequence, and a read error may be involved. These data belong to a study of cytomegalovirus exposure and HLA in healthy donors. The PCR had 60 Vbeta and 13 Jbeta primers. The method was immunoSEQ multiplex PCR; TCRdb's version includes in-frame clones alone and lacks a portion of them. Here the sample spans a few hundred thousand clones, roughly 70% being singletons. What was sequenced was PBMCs. The origin of this receptor is a woman aged 25 to 39 in good health and CMV-seronegative.

This CDR3 reads CASSQEGLAVATF. The CDR3 DNA reads TGCGCCAGCAGCCAAGAAGGCCTAGCCGTCGCTACTTTC. V and J are TRBV4-1 and TRBJ2-7; D perhaps matches TRBD2 (5 bases). From germline, CDR1 is MGHRA and CDR2 YSYEKL. The CDR3 runs 13 residues.